The 32 T cell receptor beta chains below all came from one sample that was sequenced in a study of cytomegalovirus exposure and HLA in healthy donors. The PCR used 60 Vbeta and 13 Jbeta primers. TCRdb's copy holds only in-frame clones and misses some; the assay was immunoSEQ multiplex PCR. In the table there are some 93,000 clones, about 78% of which are singletons. The sequenced material came from PBMCs. The receptor set was obtained from a woman aged 40 to 55 in good health and CMV-seronegative.

This clone was seen a few times. The chain employs TRBV6-1 and TRBJ2-7; D might be TRBD2 (6 bases). V gave up 6 bases and J gave up 3 bases, with 18 bases separating them. There are 15 residues in the CDR3. Per the germline V gene, CDR1 is MNHNS and CDR2 is SASEGT. Here the CDR3 reads CASRYSGGESYEQYF. The CDR3 region has the DNA TGTGCCAGCAGATATAGCGGAGGGGAGAGCTACGAGCAGTACTTC.

The chain employs TRBV6-4 and TRBJ2-6, with D possibly TRBD2 on 6 matching bases. V lost 6 bases and J 2 bases, leaving 17 bases between the germline ends. The CDR3 is 17 residues long. Germline CDR1 is MRHNA and CDR2 is SNTAGT. In nucleotides, the CDR3 is TGTGCCAGCAGCGAGTCAATCGGGGGAACTGGGGCCAACGTCCTGACTTTC. Its translation: CASSESIGGTGANVLTF.

This chain connects TRBV18 to TRBJ2-7; 10 nucleotides agree with TRBD1. There are 17 residues in the CDR3. The germline CDR1 and CDR2 sequences are KGHSH and LQKENI. V dropped 3 bases and J dropped 2; count of bases not matched to a gene: 10. CDR3 sequence reads: CASSPKPGTGVTYEQYF. CDR3 in DNA: TGTGCCAGCTCACCGAAACCGGGGACAGGGGTTACCTACGAGCAGTACTTC.

This clone was picked up one time. The chain employs TRBV7-8 and TRBJ2-1; D remains ambiguous. Trimming shortened V by 1 base and J by 5 bases, and 9 bases separated the two germline ends. The CDR3 consists of 14 residues. Germline loops: CDR1 SGHVS, CDR2 FQNEAQ. For the CDR3, the DNA is TGTGCCAGCAGCTTAGACCAGCGTAACAATGAGCAGTTCTTC. Translating gives CASSLDQRNNEQFF.

The chain employs TRBV5-1 and TRBJ2-6, with TRBD1 as a possible D gene (6 bases). Germline V gene sequence: CDR1 SGHRS, CDR2 YFSETQ. The CDR3 is 13 residues long. CDR3 residues: CATGVSGANVLTF. The DNA for the CDR3 is TGCGCGACAGGAGTCTCTGGGGCCAACGTCCTGACTTTC.

The genes are TRBV5-1 and TRBJ2-3, with 8 bases fitting TRBD2. The CDR3 has 17 residues. The J segment lost 2 bases and the V segment lost 0 bases, leaving 8 bases of the junction unmatched. Germline CDR1 SGHRS, CDR2 YFSETQ. CDR3 in amino acids: CASSLGGGRLPTDTQYF. CDR3 DNA sequence: TGCGCCAGCAGCTTGGGGGGCGGGAGGTTGCCCACAGATACGCAGTATTTT.

This chain joins TRBV28 and TRBJ2-2, with D perhaps matching TRBD2 (6 bases). The CDR3 spans 15 residues. V was shortened by 3 bases and J by 5 bases, with 13 bases between the two germline ends. Germline CDR1 MDHEN, CDR2 SYDVKM. CDR3: CASSLRSGRTGELFF. DNA for the CDR3: TGTGCCAGCAGTTTGCGGTCAGGGAGGACCGGGGAGCTGTTTTTT.

The genes are TRBV7-2 and TRBJ2-3; 14 nucleotides line up with TRBD2. Germline loops: CDR1 SGHTA, CDR2 FQGNSA. This CDR3 has 17 amino acids. The V and J ends lost 4 bases and 4 bases, in that order; junction bases with no gene match: 7. The CDR3 DNA sequence: TGTGCCAGCAGCTCGGGACTAGCGGGAGCGGACGCAGATACGCAGTATTTT. Amino acids: CASSSGLAGADADTQYF. The full variable domain, rest sourced from reference TRBV7-2 and TRBJ2-3, is GAGVSQSPSNKVTEKGKDVELRCDPISGHTALYWYRQSLGQGLEFLIYFQGNSAPDKSGLPSDRFSAERTGGSVSTLTIQRTQQEDSAVYLCASSSGLAGADADTQYFGPGTRLTVL.

J is TRBJ1-2 and V is TRBV28, with 7 bases lining up with TRBD1. The V segment lost 4 bases and the J segment 3 bases; nucleotides outside the gene matches: 11. CDR1 and CDR2 from the germline V gene are MDHEN and SYDVKM. This CDR3 comprises 16 residues. The CDR3 loop reads CASSSAMWDSDYGYTF. The DNA of the CDR3 is TGTGCCAGCAGTTCGGCAATGTGGGACAGCGACTATGGCTACACCTTC.

The chain recombines TRBV11-2 with TRBJ2-1; D remains unclear. V lost 2 bases to trimming and J lost 7 bases, with 15 bases between them. CDR1 and CDR2 (germline): SGHAT, FQNNGV. The CDR3 spans 15 residues. Here the CDR3 DNA reads TGTGCCAGCAGCTTAAGGCCCCCTAGAACGAATGAGCAGTTCTTC. Its protein is CASSLRPPRTNEQFF.

The V and J genes are TRBV27 and TRBJ1-3; 8 bases align to TRBD1. Germline V gives CDR1 MNHEY, CDR2 SMNVEV (reference sequence). V trimming: 5 bases; J trimming: 3 bases; junction bases outside the gene matches: 6. The CDR3 totals 15 residues. In DNA, the CDR3 is TGTGCCAGCAGTGTGCAGGGGGCGATTGGAAACACCATATATTTT. Translating gives CASSVQGAIGNTIYF.

The V call is TRBV6-6, the J call TRBJ2-7; 7 positions match TRBD1. The germline V gene encodes CDR1 MNHNY and CDR2 SVGAGI (reference sequence). With V trimmed by 5 bases and J by 3 bases, 10 bases remained unmatched. The CDR3 runs to 15 residues. The DNA of the CDR3 is TGTGCCAGCAGTCGAGGTCGGTCAGGGGGCTACGAGCAGTACTTC. Translating gives CASSRGRSGGYEQYF.

The CDR3 bases are TGTGCCACCAGCACGTCGGCGGCGAACACCGGGGAGCTGTTTTTT. Protein sequence: CATSTSAANTGELFF. The chain recombines TRBV15 with TRBJ2-2, with unresolved D. Germline V CDR1 and CDR2: LNHNV, YYDKDF (reference sequence). The CDR3 sequence is 15 residues long. V shed 4 bases and J shed 0 bases, with 9 bases lying between them.

V gene TRBV5-1 combines with J gene TRBJ1-5; D gene unclear. Trimming took off 0 bases at V and 4 bases at J, with 11 bases between the two ends. This CDR3 has 15 residues. The germline V gene has CDR1 SGHRS and CDR2 YFSETQ. Written as DNA, the CDR3 is TGCGCCAGCAGCTTGGACAGCTCTCCGAATCAGCCCCAGCATTTT. As protein: CASSLDSSPNQPQHF.

This clone was seen just once. V and J are TRBV9 and TRBJ1-2; TRBD1 might be the D (6 bases). The CDR3 extends over 13 amino acids. From germline, CDR1 is SGDLS and CDR2 YYNGEE. V was clipped by 6 bases and J by 4 bases, with 13 bases between them. The CDR3 DNA reads as TGTGCCAGCATGAGGGAGGGGGGCTATGGCTACACCTTC. Amino acids: CASMREGGYGYTF.

The chain combines TRBV4-2 with TRBJ1-2, with a weak D call TRBD1 (5 bases). This CDR3 spans 17 amino acids. Trimming removed 0 bases from V and 0 bases from J, with 14 bases in between. Germline V gene data show CDR1 as LGHNA and CDR2 as YNFKEQ. Written as DNA, the CDR3 is TGTGCCAGCAGCCAAGAGAGTGACAGACACTCTAACTATGGCTACACCTTC. This codes for CASSQESDRHSNYGYTF.

The sample holds one count of this clone. The gene calls are TRBV19 and TRBJ2-3; the match to TRBD2 covers 7 bases. V gave up 3 bases and J gave up 5 bases; unmatched junction bases: 5. Germline V CDR1 and CDR2: LNHDA, SQIVND (reference sequence). The CDR3 totals 14 residues. This chain's CDR3 is CASSIGGSRDTQYF. The CDR3 DNA reads as TGTGCCAGTAGTATTGGCGGGAGTAGAGATACGCAGTATTTT.

V usage is TRBV28 and J usage is TRBJ2-7, with 7 bases identical to TRBD2. Germline V gives CDR1 MDHEN, CDR2 SYDVKM. The CDR3 consists of 12 residues. V was clipped by 4 bases and J by 3 bases; unmatched bases: 0. CDR3 in DNA: TGTGCCAGCAGTTCGGGGGGCTACGAGCAGTACTTC. Translation: CASSSGGYEQYF.

The chain employs TRBV27 and TRBJ1-5; D is perhaps TRBD1 (6 bases). Trimming pared 5 bases from V and 4 bases from J, leaving 18 bases between. CDR1 is MNHEY, CDR2 SMNVEV, per germline (reference sequence). The CDR3 contains 16 residues. CDR3 nucleotides: TGTGCCAGCAGTCCTACCTCCGGGACACCGAATCAGCCCCAGCATTTT. This gives the protein CASSPTSGTPNQPQHF.

There are a few counts of this clone. The CDR3 DNA follows: TGCGCCAGCAGCCAAGACCCGGGACAACCTGAAGCTTTCTTT. Translated, it gives CASSQDPGQPEAFF. This rearrangement joins TRBV4-1 to TRBJ1-1; a possible D gene is TRBD1 (6 bases). The CDR3 runs to 14 residues. CDR1 MGHRA and CDR2 YSYEKL come from the germline V gene. The V gene lost 0 bases and the J gene lost 6 bases, with 11 bases spanning the gap.

The chain has TRBV27 and TRBJ2-2, with D maybe TRBD1 (6 bases). Trimming stripped 4 bases from V and 7 bases from J, with 10 bases between. The CDR3 runs 13 residues. CDR1 is MNHEY, CDR2 SMNVEV, per germline (reference sequence). The CDR3 loop reads CASSSTGRGELFF. The CDR3 coding sequence is TGTGCCAGCAGTTCGACAGGCCGCGGGGAGCTGTTTTTT.

CDR3 in amino acids: CASSGASLNEQFF. The DNA for the CDR3 is TGTGCCAGCAGTGGAGCTAGCCTCAATGAGCAGTTCTTC. The V and J genes are TRBV2 and TRBJ2-1, with a possible D match to TRBD2 (5 bases). Between the trimmed V and J ends, which lost 4 bases and 6 bases, there was a span of 10 bases. Germline V gives CDR1 SNHLY, CDR2 FYNNEI. This CDR3 comprises 13 residues.

The CDR3 region is CASRADDYYGYTF. The CDR3 DNA reads as TGTGCCAGCAGGGCAGACGACTACTATGGCTACACCTTC. The V gene is TRBV28, the J gene TRBJ1-2, with D unclear. From germline, CDR1 is MDHEN and CDR2 SYDVKM. CDR3 length equals 13 residues. V was trimmed by 6 bases and J by 3 bases, leaving 11 bases between them.

This sequence joins TRBV5-1 and TRBJ2-3, with 7 nucleotides matching TRBD2. CDR1 and CDR2 (germline): SGHRS, YFSETQ. The CDR3 consists of 16 residues. J gave up 5 bases and V 4 bases, and 13 bases lay outside the gene matches. Written as DNA, the CDR3 is TGCGCCAGCAGCCGCTTTGAGGGAGGGCCCGAAGATACGCAGTATTTT. This gives the protein CASSRFEGGPEDTQYF.

The gene calls are TRBV5-1 and TRBJ1-1; TRBD1 aligns across 9 bases. The germline V gene encodes CDR1 SGHRS and CDR2 YFSETQ. CDR3 length equals 12 residues. V shed 5 bases, J shed 10 bases, and the junction held 6 bases outside the gene matches. The CDR3 reads CASSTGGHGAFF. CDR3 bases: TGCGCCAGCAGTACAGGGGGCCACGGAGCTTTCTTT.

This sequence joins TRBV6-6 and TRBJ1-5; D may be TRBD1 (5 bases). Trimming left V 6 bases short and J 7 bases short, with 22 bases between. This CDR3 region has 16 residues. Per the germline V gene, CDR1 is MNHNY and CDR2 is SVGAGI (reference sequence). The DNA for the CDR3 is TGTGCCAGCAGCCCCACCCGGGCGGGGGTCAGCCAGCCCCAGCATTTT. It is translated as CASSPTRAGVSQPQHF.

The rearrangement joins TRBV10-1 to TRBJ2-1, with D perhaps matching TRBD1 (6 bases). The CDR3 loop spans 12 amino acids. V lost 6 bases, J lost 6 bases, and 9 bases lay in between. Per the germline V gene, CDR1 is WNHNN and CDR2 is SYGVQD (reference sequence). CDR3 sequence (DNA): TGCGCCAGCAGCTTGGACAGCAATGAGCAGTTCTTC. Residues: CASSLDSNEQFF.

The rearrangement links TRBV29-1 to TRBJ2-5, with D possibly matching TRBD2 (6 bases). Germline CDR1 is SQVTM and CDR2 is ANQGSEA. This CDR3 spans 12 amino acids. V shed 6 bases and J shed 6 bases, with 14 bases lying between them. In DNA form, the CDR3 reads TGCAGCGTCCGGGAGTCGGGAAAGACCCAGTACTTC. Its translation: CSVRESGKTQYF.

This chain joins TRBV27 and TRBJ1-1, with 9 bases aligning to TRBD1. This CDR3 is 17 amino acids long. V was clipped by 2 bases and J by 0 bases; unmatched bases: 7. CDR1 MNHEY and CDR2 SMNVEV come from the germline V gene (reference sequence). The CDR3 region has the DNA TGTGCCAGCAGTTTAAGGGGGACAGGGAGCATGAACACTGAAGCTTTCTTT. The encoded protein is CASSLRGTGSMNTEAFF.

The rearrangement joins TRBV9 to TRBJ1-1; the match to TRBD1 covers 9 bases. Germline V gives CDR1 SGDLS, CDR2 YYNGEE. Trimming removed 1 base from V and 5 bases from J; junction bases left unmatched: 3. The length of the CDR3 is 14 residues. The CDR3: CASSVTGGGTEAFF. Written as DNA, the CDR3 is TGTGCCAGCAGCGTAACAGGGGGCGGGACTGAAGCTTTCTTT. The full variable domain, completed using reference TRBV9 and TRBJ1-1, is DSGVTQTPKHLITATGQRVTLRCSPRSGDLSVYWYQQSLDQGLQFLIQYYNGEERAKGNILERFSAQQFPDLHSELNLSSLELGDSALYFCASSVTGGGTEAFFGQGTRLTVV.

The chain combines TRBV5-1 with TRBJ1-1, with TRBD1 as a possible D gene (6 bases). Germline-derived CDR1 and CDR2 are SGHRS and YFSETQ. Trimming cost V 0 bases and J 6 bases, with 12 bases left between them. The CDR3 extends over 14 amino acids. The CDR3 reads CASSLGGGRSEAFF. In DNA, the CDR3 is TGCGCCAGCAGCTTGGGCGGGGGGCGGTCTGAAGCTTTCTTT.

This clone was detected only a few times. CDR3 sequence (DNA): TGTGCCATCAGGTGGGGGGCTGGGGCCAACGTCCTGACTTTC. It specifies CAIRWGAGANVLTF. This sequence joins TRBV10-3 and TRBJ2-6, with a possible D match to TRBD2 (6 bases). V was clipped by 6 bases and J by 2 bases, with 8 bases between them. Germline V gene lookup returns CDR1 ENHRY and CDR2 SYGVKD. This CDR3 comprises 14 residues.